Given below is one T cell receptor beta chain in context. The antigen remains unidentified. Amplification yielded TCR beta CDR3 regions, with RNA transcripts as the source. A first-round RT-PCR of the TCR CDR3 used the HTBI primer set. TCRdb re-called the multiplex PCR reads through MiXCR, storing one row per CDR3 protein. This table has some 300,000 distinct CDR3 sequences, approximately 17% appearing once. These data are taken from a study of T cells in Graves' hyperthyroidism and ophthalmopathy. Study-wide results and limits: The model forecast ophthalmopathy, anticipating it by a median about 7 months before onset. Appearing also in blood were most of the thyroid clonotypes expanded above 0.001.

The length of the CDR3 is 14 residues. Germline trimming cut 5 bases from V and 5 bases from J; bases unmatched to any gene: 4. Looked up from germline, CDR1 is LGHNA and CDR2 is YNFKEQ. This sequence was found in a man younger than 45 with Graves' hyperthyroidism. The genes are TRBV4-2 and TRBJ2-5; TRBD2 matches 11 bases. Material for sequencing was blood. The CDR3 loop is CASSFGLAGETQYF. CDR3 DNA sequence: TGTGCCAGCAGCTTCGGACTAGCGGGCGAGACCCAGTACTTC.